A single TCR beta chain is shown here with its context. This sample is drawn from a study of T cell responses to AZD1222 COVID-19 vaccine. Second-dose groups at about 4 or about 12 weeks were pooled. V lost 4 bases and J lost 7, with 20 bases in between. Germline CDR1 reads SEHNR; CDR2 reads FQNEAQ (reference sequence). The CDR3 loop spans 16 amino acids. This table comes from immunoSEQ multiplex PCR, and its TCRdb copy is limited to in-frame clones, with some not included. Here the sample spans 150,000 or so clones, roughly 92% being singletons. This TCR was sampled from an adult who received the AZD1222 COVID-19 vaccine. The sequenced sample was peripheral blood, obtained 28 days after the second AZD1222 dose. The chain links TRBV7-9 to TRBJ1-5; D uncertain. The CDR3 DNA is TGTGCCAGCAGCTCTACTACCTTTAGTCCGTTACAGCCCCAGCATTTT. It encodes CASSSTTFSPLQPQHF. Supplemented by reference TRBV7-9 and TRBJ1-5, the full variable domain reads DTGVSQNPRHKITKRGQNVTFRCDPISEHNRLYWYRQTLGQGPEFLTYFQNEAQLEKSRLLSDRFSAERPKGSFSTLEIQRTEQGDSAMYLCASSSTTFSPLQPQHFGDGTRLSIL.